Listed here is a single TCR beta chain. These data come from a study of blood T cell repertoires in COVID-19. Study in general: Whether acute or convalescent, the COVID-19 samples came from the United States, Italy and Spain. The analysed material was cDNA or gDNA that came from T cells, B-cell-depleted T cells, or PBMCs.

Per the germline V gene, CDR1 is SGHNT and CDR2 is YENEEA. V shed 2 bases, J shed 8 bases, and the junction held 5 bases outside the gene matches. There are 15 residues in the CDR3. As handled by the study authors: The authors estimated nucleated cell counts from reference gene primer amplification. Sequencing used immunoSEQ multiplex PCR; TCRdb keeps in-frame clones, though not all of them. That table furnishes V, J and clone size, whereas the DNA furnished D and trimming. The sample yields 650,000 to 800,000 clones, over 80% seen once. Material for sequencing was peripheral blood. The chain has TRBV11-3 and TRBJ2-1; 11 bases line up with TRBD1. This TCR derives from a woman aged 18-29 years with acute or convalescent COVID-19. The CDR3 nucleotides read TGTGCCAGCAGCTTAACCGGGACAGGGGGTTATGAGCAGTTCTTC. Protein: CASSLTGTGGYEQFF. Full variable domain (remainder filled in from reference TRBV11-3 and TRBJ2-1): EAGVVQSPRYKIIEKKQPVAFWCNPISGHNTLYWYLQNLGQGPELLIRYENEEAVDDSQLPKDRFSAERLKGVDSTLKIQPAELGDSAVYLCASSLTGTGGYEQFFGPGTRLTVL.